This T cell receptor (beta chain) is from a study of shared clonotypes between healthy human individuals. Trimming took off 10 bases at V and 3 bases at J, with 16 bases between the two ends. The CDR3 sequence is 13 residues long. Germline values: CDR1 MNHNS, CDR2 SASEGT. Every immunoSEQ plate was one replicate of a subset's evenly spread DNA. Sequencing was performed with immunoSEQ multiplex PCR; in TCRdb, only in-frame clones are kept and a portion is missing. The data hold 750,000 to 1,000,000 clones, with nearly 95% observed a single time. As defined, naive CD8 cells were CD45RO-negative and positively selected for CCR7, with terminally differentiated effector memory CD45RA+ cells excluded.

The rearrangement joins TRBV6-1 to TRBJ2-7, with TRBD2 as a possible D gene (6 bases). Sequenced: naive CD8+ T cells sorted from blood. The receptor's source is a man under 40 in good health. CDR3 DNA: TGTGCCACAAGTTTGGGGAGGAACTACGAGCAGTACTTC. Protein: CATSLGRNYEQYF.